This T cell receptor (beta chain) was captured by sequencing in a study of spatial heterogeneity in lung cancer. Turning to the study itself: There were consistently more beta-chain sequences detected than alpha-chain sequences.

Time point noted: sample taken at primary tumor resection. Sequencing was performed on whole RNA extracted from tumor and nontumor lung tissue, or from frozen PBMC, and the material was left unsorted. Every cDNA TCR molecule received its own unique molecular identifier. TCRdb used MiXCR to reprocess the 5' RACE reads, holding one entry per CDR3 protein. The data show about 13,000 distinct CDR3 sequences, 5.2% seen once. Germline lookup yields CDR1 SEHNR and CDR2 FQNEAQ (reference sequence). CDR3 size: 15 residues. The V end lost 2 bases, the J end lost 1 base, and 8 bases lay between the germline ends. Worth noting for this clonotype: As an off-target read in a library built for alpha chains, this beta chain has a frequency of little significance.

This chain uses TRBV7-9 with TRBJ1-4; D may be TRBD1 (5 bases). The TCR sequence derives from a human donor with early-stage non-small cell lung cancer. The sample in question was lung tumor tissue, obtained at surgery. The CDR3 DNA reads TGTGCCAGCAGCTTACTGGGGGGAACTAATGAAAAACTGTTTTTT. It yields the protein CASSLLGGTNEKLFF.